The clone carrying this T cell receptor (beta chain) showed up just a few times. The antigen remains undetermined. The source of the sample is a study of early T cells in non-severe SARS-CoV-2 infection. The overall study: Sequencing used unsorted whole-blood bulk RNA, so chains lack pairing.

The length of the CDR3 is 12 residues. CDR1 and CDR2 from the germline V gene are SGHDT and YYEEEE. V was cut by 1 base and J by 7 bases, with 6 bases left in between. Overall study findings and caveats: A preference for anti-spike CD8 responses marked VDJdb matching, which missed private and CD4 specificities.

The protocol attached unique molecular identifiers to individual cDNA molecules. MiXCR, applied by TCRdb to the 5' RACE reads, yields one record per CDR3 protein. Seen here are just over 9,000 distinct CDR3 sequences, 4.8% observed once, and the top ten hold approximately 9.7%. The chain is built from TRBV5-6 and TRBJ2-1; no definite D call. Sequences were obtained from whole blood. The TCR originated in an adult who was a healthcare worker with PCR-confirmed SARS-CoV-2 infection or an uninfected control (not recorded which). CDR3 sequence reads: CASSLNWNEQFF. The CDR3 DNA reads TGTGCCAGCAGCTTGAACTGGAATGAGCAGTTCTTC. The entire variable domain, with the rest obtained from reference TRBV5-6 and TRBJ2-1, is as follows: DAGVTQSPTHLIKTRGQQVTLRCSPKSGHDTVSWYQQALGQGPQFIFQYYEEEERQRGNFPDRFSGHQFPNYSSELNVNALLLGDSALYLCASSLNWNEQFFGPGTRLTVL.